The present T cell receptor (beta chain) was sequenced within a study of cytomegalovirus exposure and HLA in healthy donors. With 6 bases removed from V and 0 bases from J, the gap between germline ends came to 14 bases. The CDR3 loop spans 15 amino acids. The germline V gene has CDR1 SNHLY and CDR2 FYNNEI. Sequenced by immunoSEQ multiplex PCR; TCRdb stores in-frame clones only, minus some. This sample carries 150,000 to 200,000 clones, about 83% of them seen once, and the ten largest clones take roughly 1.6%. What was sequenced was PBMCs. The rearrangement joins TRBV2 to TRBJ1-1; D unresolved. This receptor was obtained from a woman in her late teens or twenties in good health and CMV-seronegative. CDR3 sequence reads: CASSAVGRLNTEAFF. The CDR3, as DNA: TGTGCCAGCAGCGCCGTGGGCCGATTGAACACTGAAGCTTTCTTT.